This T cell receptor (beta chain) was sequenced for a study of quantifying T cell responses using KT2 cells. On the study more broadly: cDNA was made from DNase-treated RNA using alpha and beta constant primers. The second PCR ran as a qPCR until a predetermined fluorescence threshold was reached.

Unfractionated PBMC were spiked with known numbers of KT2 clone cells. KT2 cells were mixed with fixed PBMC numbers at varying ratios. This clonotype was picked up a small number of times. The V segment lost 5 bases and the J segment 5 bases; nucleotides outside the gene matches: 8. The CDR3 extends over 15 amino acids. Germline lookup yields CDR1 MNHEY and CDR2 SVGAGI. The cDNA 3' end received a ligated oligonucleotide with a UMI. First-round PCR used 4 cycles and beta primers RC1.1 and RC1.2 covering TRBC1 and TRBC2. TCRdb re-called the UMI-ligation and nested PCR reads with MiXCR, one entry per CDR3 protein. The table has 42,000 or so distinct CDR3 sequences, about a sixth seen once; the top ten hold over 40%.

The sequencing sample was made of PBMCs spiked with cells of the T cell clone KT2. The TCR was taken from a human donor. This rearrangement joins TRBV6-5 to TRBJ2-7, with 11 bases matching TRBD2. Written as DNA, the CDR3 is TGTGCCAGCAGTCTAATGACTAGCGGGAACCACGAGCAGTACTTC. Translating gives CASSLMTSGNHEQYF.